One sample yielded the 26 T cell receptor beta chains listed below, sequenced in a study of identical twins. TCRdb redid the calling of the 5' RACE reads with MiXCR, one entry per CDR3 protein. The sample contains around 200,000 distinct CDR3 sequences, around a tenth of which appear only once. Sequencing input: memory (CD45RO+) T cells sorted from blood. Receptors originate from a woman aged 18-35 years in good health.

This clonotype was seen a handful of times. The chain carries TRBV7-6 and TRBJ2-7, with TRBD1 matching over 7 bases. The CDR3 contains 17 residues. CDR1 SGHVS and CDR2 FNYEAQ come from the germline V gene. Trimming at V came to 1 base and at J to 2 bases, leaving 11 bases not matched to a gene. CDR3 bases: TGTGCCAGCAGCTTAGGTCCCAATTGGCAGGGGGCCTACGAGCAGTACTTC. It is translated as CASSLGPNWQGAYEQYF.

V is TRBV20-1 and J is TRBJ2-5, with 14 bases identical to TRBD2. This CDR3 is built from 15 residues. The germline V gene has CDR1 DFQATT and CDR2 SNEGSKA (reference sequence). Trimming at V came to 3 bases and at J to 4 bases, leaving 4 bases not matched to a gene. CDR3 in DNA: TGCAGTGCTAGTGGACTAGCGGGGGGTGGAGAGACCCAGTACTTC. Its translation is CSASGLAGGGETQYF.

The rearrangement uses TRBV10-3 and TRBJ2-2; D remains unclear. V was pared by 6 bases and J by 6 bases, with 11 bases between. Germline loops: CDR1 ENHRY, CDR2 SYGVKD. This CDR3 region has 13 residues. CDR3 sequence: CAIRNVSPGELFF. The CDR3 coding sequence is TGTGCCATCAGAAACGTTAGCCCCGGGGAGCTGTTTTTT.

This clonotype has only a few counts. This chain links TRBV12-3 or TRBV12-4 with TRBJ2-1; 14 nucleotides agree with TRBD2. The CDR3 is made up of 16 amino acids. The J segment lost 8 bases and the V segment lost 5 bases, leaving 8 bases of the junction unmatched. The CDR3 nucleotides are TGTGCCAGCAGTCCAGGGACTAGCGGGAGTAGGTATGAGCAGTTCTTC. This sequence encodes CASSPGTSGSRYEQFF.

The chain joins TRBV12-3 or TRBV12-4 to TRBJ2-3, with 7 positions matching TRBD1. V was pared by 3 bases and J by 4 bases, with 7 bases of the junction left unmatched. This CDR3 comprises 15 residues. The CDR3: CASSFRARGSDTQYF. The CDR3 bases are TGTGCCAGCAGTTTCAGGGCCAGGGGGTCAGATACGCAGTATTTT.

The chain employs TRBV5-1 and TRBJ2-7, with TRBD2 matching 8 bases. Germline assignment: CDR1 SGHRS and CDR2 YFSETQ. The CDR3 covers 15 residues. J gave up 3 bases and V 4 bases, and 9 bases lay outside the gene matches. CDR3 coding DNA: TGCGCCAGCAGCGAAGGACTAGCAGGTAACTACGAGCAGTACTTC. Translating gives CASSEGLAGNYEQYF.

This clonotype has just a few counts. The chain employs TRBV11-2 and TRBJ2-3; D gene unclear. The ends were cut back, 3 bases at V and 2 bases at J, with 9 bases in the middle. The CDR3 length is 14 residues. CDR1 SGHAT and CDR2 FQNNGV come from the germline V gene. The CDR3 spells CASSFNPNTDTQYF. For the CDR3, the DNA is TGTGCCAGCAGCTTTAATCCTAACACAGATACGCAGTATTTT.

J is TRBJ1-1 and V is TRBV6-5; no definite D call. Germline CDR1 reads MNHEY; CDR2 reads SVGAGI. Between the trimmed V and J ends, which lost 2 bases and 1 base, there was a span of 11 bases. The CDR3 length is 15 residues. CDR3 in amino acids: CASSYRLAGNTEAFF. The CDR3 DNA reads TGTGCCAGCAGTTACCGGTTGGCAGGGAACACTGAAGCTTTCTTT.

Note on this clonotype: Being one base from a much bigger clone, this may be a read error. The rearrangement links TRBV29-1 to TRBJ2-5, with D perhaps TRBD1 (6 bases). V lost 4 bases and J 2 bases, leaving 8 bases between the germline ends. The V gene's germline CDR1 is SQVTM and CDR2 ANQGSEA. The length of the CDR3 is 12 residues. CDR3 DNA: TGCAGCGTTGGTCAGGGGCAAGAGACCCAGTACTTC. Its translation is CSVGQGQETQYF.

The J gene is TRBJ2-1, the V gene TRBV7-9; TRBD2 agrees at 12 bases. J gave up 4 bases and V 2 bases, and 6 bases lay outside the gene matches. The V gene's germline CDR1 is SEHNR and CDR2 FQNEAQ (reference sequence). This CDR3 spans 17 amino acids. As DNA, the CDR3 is TGTGCCAGCAGCTTACCCCTAGCGGGGGGGCTATACAATGAGCAGTTCTTC. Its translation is CASSLPLAGGLYNEQFF.

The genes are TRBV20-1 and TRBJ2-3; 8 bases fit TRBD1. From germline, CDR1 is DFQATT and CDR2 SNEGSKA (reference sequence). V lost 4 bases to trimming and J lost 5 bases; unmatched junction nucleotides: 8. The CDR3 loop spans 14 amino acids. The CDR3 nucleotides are TGCAGTGCTATTGCGGGCAGGGGGCAAGATACGCAGTATTTT. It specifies CSAIAGRGQDTQYF.

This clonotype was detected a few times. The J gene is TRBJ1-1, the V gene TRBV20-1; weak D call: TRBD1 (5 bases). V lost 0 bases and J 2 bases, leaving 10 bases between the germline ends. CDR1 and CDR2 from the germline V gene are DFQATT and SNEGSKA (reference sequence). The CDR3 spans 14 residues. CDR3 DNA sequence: TGCAGTGCTAGAGATGGGGGACTAAACACTGAAGCTTTCTTT. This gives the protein CSARDGGLNTEAFF.

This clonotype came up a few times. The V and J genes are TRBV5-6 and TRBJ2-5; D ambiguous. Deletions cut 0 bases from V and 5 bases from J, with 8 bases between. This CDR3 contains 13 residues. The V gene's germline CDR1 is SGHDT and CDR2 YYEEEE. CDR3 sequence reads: CASSLVQSETQYF. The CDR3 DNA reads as TGTGCCAGCAGCTTGGTCCAGTCCGAGACCCAGTACTTC.

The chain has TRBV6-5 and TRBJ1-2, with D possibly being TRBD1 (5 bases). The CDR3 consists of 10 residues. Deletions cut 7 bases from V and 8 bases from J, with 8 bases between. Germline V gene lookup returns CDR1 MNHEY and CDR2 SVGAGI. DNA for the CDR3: TGTGCCAGCAACGGGGGGGGCTACACCTTC. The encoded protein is CASNGGGYTF.

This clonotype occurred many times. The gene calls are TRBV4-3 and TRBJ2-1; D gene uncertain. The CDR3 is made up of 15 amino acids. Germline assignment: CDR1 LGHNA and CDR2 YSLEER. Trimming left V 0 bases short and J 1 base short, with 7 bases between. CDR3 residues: CASSQEVRSYNEQFF. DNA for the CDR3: TGCGCCAGCAGCCAAGAGGTGCGGTCCTACAATGAGCAGTTCTTC.

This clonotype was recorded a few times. The CDR3 spells CASSPTGSPRGSSEQFF. CDR3 nucleotides: TGTGCCAGCTCCCCAACCGGCTCCCCGAGGGGCTCTAGTGAGCAGTTCTTC. The chain is built from TRBV18 and TRBJ2-1; the D call may be TRBD1 or TRBD2 (5 bases each). The CDR3 extends over 17 amino acids. CDR1 and CDR2 (germline): KGHSH, LQKENI. The V and J ends lost 6 bases and 9 bases respectively, with 27 bases between them. Complete variable domain (other parts from reference TRBV18 and TRBJ2-1): NAGVMQNPRHLVRRRGQEARLRCSPMKGHSHVYWYRQLPEEGLKFMVYLQKENIIDESGMPKERFSAEFPKEGPSILRIQQVVRGDSAAYFCASSPTGSPRGSSEQFFGPGTRLTVL.

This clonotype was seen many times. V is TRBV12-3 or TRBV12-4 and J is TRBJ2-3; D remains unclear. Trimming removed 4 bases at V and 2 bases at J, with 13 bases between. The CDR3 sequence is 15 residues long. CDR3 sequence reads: CASSSGRVLTDTQYF. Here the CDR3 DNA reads TGTGCCAGCAGTTCCGGACGAGTACTCACAGATACGCAGTATTTT.

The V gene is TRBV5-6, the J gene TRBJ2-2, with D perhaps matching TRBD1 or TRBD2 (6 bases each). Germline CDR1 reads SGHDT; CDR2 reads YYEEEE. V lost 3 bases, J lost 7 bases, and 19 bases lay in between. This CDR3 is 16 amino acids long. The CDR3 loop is CASSWRAGEFNGELFF. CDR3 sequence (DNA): TGTGCCAGCAGCTGGAGGGCAGGGGAATTCAACGGGGAGCTGTTTTTT.

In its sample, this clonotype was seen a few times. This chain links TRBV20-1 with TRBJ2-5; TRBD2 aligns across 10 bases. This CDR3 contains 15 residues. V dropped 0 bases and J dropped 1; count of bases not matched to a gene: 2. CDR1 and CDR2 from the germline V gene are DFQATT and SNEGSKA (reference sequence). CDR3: CSARDASGSQETQYF. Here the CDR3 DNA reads TGCAGTGCTAGAGATGCTAGCGGGAGCCAAGAGACCCAGTACTTC.

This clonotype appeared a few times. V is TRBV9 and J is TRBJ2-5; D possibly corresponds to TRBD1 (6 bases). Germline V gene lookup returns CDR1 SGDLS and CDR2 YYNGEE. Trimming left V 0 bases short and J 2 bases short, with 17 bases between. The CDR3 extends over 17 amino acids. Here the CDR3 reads CASSVGRTGRRQETQYF. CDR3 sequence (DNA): TGTGCCAGCAGCGTAGGAAGAACAGGGAGAAGACAAGAGACCCAGTACTTC.

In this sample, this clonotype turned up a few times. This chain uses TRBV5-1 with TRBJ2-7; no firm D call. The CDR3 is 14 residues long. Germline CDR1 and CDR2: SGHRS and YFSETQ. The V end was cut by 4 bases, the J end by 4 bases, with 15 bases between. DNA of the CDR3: TGCGCCAGCAGCCCGGGCCCCCAAGGTTACGAGCAGTACTTC. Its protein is CASSPGPQGYEQYF.

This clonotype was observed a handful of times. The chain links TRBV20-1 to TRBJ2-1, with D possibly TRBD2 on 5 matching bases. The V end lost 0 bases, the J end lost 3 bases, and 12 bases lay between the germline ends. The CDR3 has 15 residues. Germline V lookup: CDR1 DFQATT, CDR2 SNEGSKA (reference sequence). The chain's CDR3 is CSARDGILLYNEQFF. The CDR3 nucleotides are TGCAGTGCTAGAGACGGGATCCTACTCTACAATGAGCAGTTCTTC.

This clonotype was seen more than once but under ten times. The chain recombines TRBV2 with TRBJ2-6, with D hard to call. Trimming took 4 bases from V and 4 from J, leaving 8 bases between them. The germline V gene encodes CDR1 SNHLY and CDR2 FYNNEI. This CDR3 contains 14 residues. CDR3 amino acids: CASSARAGANVLTF. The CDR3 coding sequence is TGTGCCAGCAGTGCGAGAGCCGGGGCCAACGTCCTGACTTTC. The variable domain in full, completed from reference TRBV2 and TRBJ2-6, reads EPEVTQTPSHQVTQMGQEVILRCVPISNHLYFYWYRQILGQKVEFLVSFYNNEISEKSEIFDDQFSVERPDGSNFTLKIRSTKLEDSAMYFCASSARAGANVLTFGAGSRLTVL.

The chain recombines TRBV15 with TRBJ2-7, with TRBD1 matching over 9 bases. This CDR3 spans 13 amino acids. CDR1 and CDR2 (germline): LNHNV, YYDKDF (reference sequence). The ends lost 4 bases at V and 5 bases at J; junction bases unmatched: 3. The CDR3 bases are TGTGCCACCAGCAACAGGGGGCCCGACGAGCAGTACTTC. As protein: CATSNRGPDEQYF.

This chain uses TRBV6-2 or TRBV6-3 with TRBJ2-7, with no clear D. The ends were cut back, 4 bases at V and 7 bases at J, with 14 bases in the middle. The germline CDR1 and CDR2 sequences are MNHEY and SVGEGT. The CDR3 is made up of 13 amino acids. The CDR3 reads CASSWAESREQYF. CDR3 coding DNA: TGTGCCAGCAGTTGGGCGGAGTCAAGGGAGCAGTACTTC.

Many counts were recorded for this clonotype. This CDR3 is CASRGTGVPTEAFF. The DNA for the CDR3 is TGTGCCAGCAGGGGGACAGGGGTCCCCACTGAAGCTTTCTTT. V and J are TRBV12-3 or TRBV12-4 and TRBJ1-1; TRBD1 matches at 10 bases. V was pared by 6 bases and J by 4 bases, with 5 bases of the junction left unmatched. The CDR3 consists of 14 residues.